This entry lists 9 T cell receptor beta chains sequenced from one sample in a study of T cell repertoires in cytomegalovirus infection. No antigen has been assigned to these receptors. TCRdb passed the reads through MiXCR, listing each CDR3 protein once. The profile shows some 940,000 distinct CDR3 sequences, about a third of them singletons. Sequenced here: cultured CD8+ T cells from PBMCs, sampled from culture after CMV antigen stimulation. The receptors here all came from a human donor in good health (CMV status not recorded). Some clones in this sample may be carry-over from other donors' samples.

The V call is TRBV7-9, the J call TRBJ2-6, with D uncertain. Germline V gene data show CDR1 as SEHNR and CDR2 as FQNEAQ (reference sequence). The length of the CDR3 is 20 residues. V was cut by 3 bases and J by 4 bases, with 25 bases left in between. In nucleotides, the CDR3 is TGTGCCAGCAGCTTTTCGTCACCCGCTCCCGGCTCTTCAGGGGCCAACGTCCTGACTTTC. It is translated as CASSFSSPAPGSSGANVLTF.

A few counts support this clonotype. The chain is built from TRBV12-3 or TRBV12-4 and TRBJ1-2; 8 positions match TRBD1. Trimming at V came to 6 bases and at J to 8 bases, leaving 8 bases not matched to a gene. The CDR3 totals 13 residues. The DNA of the CDR3 is TGTGCCAGCAGGACCCAGGGGGCCTGGGGCTACACCTTC. Translation: CASRTQGAWGYTF.

About this clonotype: Sequence at one end of the junction differs from germline and may be a read error. J is TRBJ2-2 and V is TRBV6-1, with 8 bases fitting TRBD1. The CDR3 length is 13 residues. Looked up from germline, CDR1 is MNHNS and CDR2 is SASEGT. The CDR3 loop reads CAIPTGATGKLFF. Written as DNA, the CDR3 is TGTGCCATTCCGACAGGGGCGACCGGGAAGCTGTTTTTT.

In this sample, this clonotype turned up many times. This chain links TRBV7-6 with TRBJ1-5; the D gene is possibly TRBD1 (5 bases). Between the trimmed V and J ends, which lost 5 bases and 0 bases, there was a span of 20 bases. The CDR3 is 18 amino acids. In germline, CDR1 is SGHVS, CDR2 FNYEAQ. The CDR3 loop reads CASSPGQGLSYSNQPQHF. The CDR3 DNA reads as TGTGCCAGCAGCCCAGGACAAGGTCTATCTTATAGCAATCAGCCCCAGCATTTT.

This clonotype has more than one count but fewer than ten. This chain uses TRBV9 with TRBJ2-3, with D tentatively TRBD2 (6 bases). The CDR3 consists of 15 residues. Germline-derived CDR1 and CDR2 are SGDLS and YYNGEE. V lost 0 bases, J lost 5 bases, and 13 bases lay in between. This CDR3 reads CASSVETSLGDTQYF. The CDR3 nucleotides are TGTGCCAGCAGCGTAGAGACTAGTCTGGGAGATACGCAGTATTTT.

This clonotype was observed at least ten times. This chain links TRBV7-9 with TRBJ2-2, with no clear D. V was trimmed by 7 bases and J by 5 bases, leaving 11 bases between them. CDR1 SEHNR and CDR2 FQNEAQ come from the germline V gene (reference sequence). The CDR3 is 13 amino acids. In DNA, the CDR3 is TGTGCCAGCACCGGCCAGAAAACCGGGGAGCTGTTTTTT. This encodes CASTGQKTGELFF.

V usage is TRBV12-3 or TRBV12-4 and J usage is TRBJ1-1; tentative D call: TRBD1 (5 bases). The CDR3 totals 13 residues. Trimming removed 3 bases at V and 6 bases at J, with 11 bases between. The CDR3 reads CASSLSGFPEAFF. As DNA, the CDR3 is TGTGCCAGCAGTTTGTCAGGGTTCCCTGAAGCTTTCTTT.

This clonotype was seen at least ten times. The genes are TRBV7-9 and TRBJ1-1, with D hard to call. Germline V gene sequence: CDR1 SEHNR, CDR2 FQNEAQ (reference sequence). CDR3 length: 13 residues. With 2 bases removed from V and 2 bases from J, the gap between germline ends came to 6 bases. This chain's CDR3 is CASSLPGNTEAFF. CDR3 sequence (DNA): TGTGCCAGCAGCTTACCAGGAAACACTGAAGCTTTCTTT. Variable domain in full (rest from reference TRBV7-9 and TRBJ1-1): DTGVSQNPRHKITKRGQNVTFRCDPISEHNRLYWYRQTLGQGPEFLTYFQNEAQLEKSRLLSDRFSAERPKGSFSTLEIQRTEQGDSAMYLCASSLPGNTEAFFGQGTRLTVV.

This clonotype was detected many times. This chain connects TRBV7-6 to TRBJ2-7, with D perhaps given as TRBD1 or TRBD2 (6 bases each). CDR1 and CDR2 (germline): SGHVS, FNYEAQ. This CDR3 is built from 15 residues. V was trimmed by 2 bases and J by 1 base, leaving 12 bases between them. The CDR3 loop is CASSLLGGASYEQYF. The CDR3 nucleotides are TGTGCCAGCAGCTTACTGGGGGGCGCGTCCTACGAGCAGTACTTC.